What follows are 16 T cell receptor beta chains derived from one specimen sequenced in a study of CD8+ T cells in alopecia areata. Treatment in this sample: oral pan-JAK inhibitor, 5-10 mg twice daily. Extraction of RNA preceded its reverse transcription into cDNA, which served as the sequencing template. TCRdb keeps only in-frame clones here, not all; method: immunoSEQ multiplex PCR. The sample shows about 210,000 clones, less than 65% of them seen only once. The sequenced sample was CD4+ T cells sorted from blood, obtained at week 4, from a patient treated with tofacitinib. The receptors shown here come from a human donor with alopecia areata.

This clone appeared once. This chain uses TRBV30 with TRBJ2-5; 8 nucleotides match TRBD2. From germline, CDR1 is GTSNPN and CDR2 SVGIG (reference sequence). The CDR3 extends over 14 amino acids. With V trimmed by 1 base and J by 2 bases, 3 bases remained unmatched. The CDR3 loop reads CAWSEASGQETQYF. CDR3 sequence (DNA): TGTGCCTGGAGTGAAGCTAGCGGGCAAGAGACCCAGTACTTC.

The chain links TRBV5-6 to TRBJ2-5; a possible D gene is TRBD1 (5 bases). The CDR3 consists of 14 residues. The V end was cut by 4 bases, the J end by 2 bases, with 12 bases between. CDR1 is SGHDT, CDR2 YYEEEE, per germline. Here the CDR3 reads CASSQPGIQETQYF. The DNA of the CDR3 is TGTGCCAGCAGCCAACCAGGGATACAAGAGACCCAGTACTTC.

J is TRBJ1-2 and V is TRBV15; perhaps TRBD1 as D (5 bases). With 5 bases removed from V and 7 bases from J, the gap between germline ends came to 17 bases. Germline V gives CDR1 LNHNV, CDR2 YYDKDF (reference sequence). CDR3 length: 14 amino acids. The CDR3 loop reads CATSRQGTVSGYTF. The CDR3, as DNA: TGTGCCACCAGCCGCCAGGGAACAGTTAGTGGCTACACCTTC.

Only a few counts were recorded for this clone. In the same sample, other DNA sequences code for this CDR3. This chain uses TRBV29-1 with TRBJ2-3, with D perhaps given as TRBD1 or TRBD2 (5 bases each). There are 14 residues in the CDR3. The ends were cut back, 4 bases at V and 0 bases at J, with 11 bases in the middle. Germline V lookup: CDR1 SQVTM, CDR2 ANQGSEA. The DNA of the CDR3 is TGCAGCGTTGCAAGGGGCGGGAGCACAGATACGCAGTATTTT. Its translation: CSVARGGSTDTQYF.

This chain uses TRBV29-1 with TRBJ1-1; D is unclear. From germline, CDR1 is SQVTM and CDR2 ANQGSEA. Trimming removed 5 bases at V and 10 bases at J, with 17 bases between. The CDR3 has 12 residues. The DNA of the CDR3 is TGCAGCGTTTTCGGCGGTCGGGGAGGAGCTTTCTTT. It translates to CSVFGGRGGAFF.

A note on this clone: This sample includes further DNA sequences coding for the same CDR3. This chain uses TRBV5-1 with TRBJ2-3; unclear D gene. The CDR3 has 13 amino acids. Trimming left V 0 bases short and J 1 base short, with 3 bases between. Germline lookup yields CDR1 SGHRS and CDR2 YFSETQ. The CDR3 region has the DNA TGCGCCAGCAGCTTGGGGGGCACAGATACGCAGTATTTT. This sequence encodes CASSLGGTDTQYF.

This clone was found a few times. V is TRBV6-1 and J is TRBJ1-2; 8 bases fit TRBD1. The CDR3 sequence is 16 residues long. V was clipped by 4 bases and J by 2 bases; unmatched bases: 9. Per the germline V gene, CDR1 is MNHNS and CDR2 is SASEGT. CDR3 loop: CASSVDRGKVNYGYTF. CDR3 sequence (DNA): TGTGCCAGCAGTGTCGACAGGGGAAAGGTGAACTATGGCTACACCTTC.

The chain employs TRBV6-5 and TRBJ2-1; D is tentatively TRBD1 or TRBD2 (6 bases each). V shed 4 bases and J shed 7 bases, with 20 bases lying between them. This CDR3 is built from 16 residues. CDR1 is MNHEY, CDR2 SVGAGI, per germline. The CDR3 DNA sequence: TGTGCCAGCAGTTCGACATCGGGGGCCGGAATGAATGAGCAGTTCTTC. Translating gives CASSSTSGAGMNEQFF.

The chain links TRBV29-1 to TRBJ2-5; D possibly matches TRBD1 or TRBD2 (5 bases each). CDR1 is SQVTM and CDR2 is ANQGSEA in the germline V gene. This CDR3 has 13 residues. Deletions cut 4 bases from V and 7 bases from J, with 16 bases between. For the CDR3, the DNA is TGCAGCGTTGTTCTCCAGGGACGAGGGACCCAGTACTTC. This sequence encodes CSVVLQGRGTQYF. Variable domain in full (rest from reference TRBV29-1 and TRBJ2-5): SAVISQKPSRDICQRGTSLTIQCQVDSQVTMMFWYRQQPGQSLTLIATANQGSEATYESGFVIDKFPISRPNLTFSTLTVSNMSPEDSSIYLCSVVLQGRGTQYFGPGTRLLVL.

This clone has a handful of counts. The chain has TRBV2 and TRBJ2-7; 10 bases are a match to TRBD1. Germline loops: CDR1 SNHLY, CDR2 FYNNEI. The CDR3 length is 14 residues. The V gene end was trimmed by 6 bases and the J gene end by 4 bases; junction bases not matched to a gene: 6. The CDR3 here is CASSRVGQGYEQYF. Written as DNA, the CDR3 is TGTGCCAGCAGCCGCGTGGGACAGGGGTACGAGCAGTACTTC.

The chain employs TRBV29-1 and TRBJ2-5; D is perhaps TRBD1 or TRBD2 (6 bases each). The CDR3 loop spans 14 amino acids. CDR1 is SQVTM and CDR2 is ANQGSEA in the germline V gene. Trimming stripped 6 bases from V and 4 bases from J, with 18 bases between. The CDR3 sequence is CSVAAGGGRETQYF. DNA of the CDR3: TGCAGCGTCGCGGCGGGTGGGGGGCGAGAGACCCAGTACTTC. The whole variable domain, filled in from reference TRBV29-1 and TRBJ2-5, reads SAVISQKPSRDICQRGTSLTIQCQVDSQVTMMFWYRQQPGQSLTLIATANQGSEATYESGFVIDKFPISRPNLTFSTLTVSNMSPEDSSIYLCSVAAGGGRETQYFGPGTRLLVL.

The rearrangement links TRBV4-2 to TRBJ2-7; 8 bases are shared with TRBD2. The CDR3 is 15 residues long. Germline loops: CDR1 LGHNA, CDR2 YNFKEQ. The trim removed 4 bases at V and 4 bases at J, leaving 9 bases unmatched. The CDR3 sequence: CASSPGPGGRYEQYF. CDR3 nucleotide sequence: TGTGCCAGCAGCCCGGGTCCGGGGGGGCGGTACGAGCAGTACTTC.

This clone has more than one count but fewer than ten. The chain links TRBV21-1 to TRBJ2-1; TRBD2 was called by the table and not checked on the DNA. TRBV21-1 is annotated as a pseudogene. The CDR3 contains 16 residues. The CDR3 bases are TGTGCCAGCAGCAAAGGAGGCGGGGGGTCCTACAATGAGCAGTTCTTC. This gives the protein CASSKGGGGSYNEQFF.

A word on this clone: Sequence at one end of the junction differs from germline and may be a read error. This CDR3 reads CTSSHTMNTEAFF. In nucleotides, the CDR3 is TGTACCAGCAGCCATACCATGAACACTGAAGCTTTCTTT. The V call is TRBV6-5, the J call TRBJ1-1; D gene uncertain. The length of the CDR3 is 13 residues. Germline V lookup: CDR1 MNHEY, CDR2 SVGAGI.

This clone was seen a single time. J is TRBJ2-4 and V is TRBV2; D remains ambiguous. CDR1 is SNHLY and CDR2 is FYNNEI in the germline V gene. V was shortened by 0 bases and J by 8 bases, with 8 bases between the two germline ends. CDR3 size: 13 residues. Here the CDR3 reads CASSEARSDIQYF. The CDR3 DNA reads as TGTGCCAGCAGTGAAGCGCGTTCTGACATTCAGTACTTC.

For the CDR3, the DNA is TGTGCCAGCAGTTATCGGGAGGACAGTACCTACGAGCAGTACTTC. It translates to CASSYREDSTYEQYF. The V and J genes are TRBV6-5 and TRBJ2-7; perhaps TRBD2 as D (7 bases). Germline lookup yields CDR1 MNHEY and CDR2 SVGAGI. The CDR3 has 15 residues. Trimming cost V 3 bases and J 2 bases, with 14 bases left between them.